This T cell receptor beta chain was sequenced for a study of T-cell reconstitution after alpha-beta-depleted transplantation in children. Study-wide results and limits: By about two months after transplant, alpha-beta T cells reportedly arose from several hundred graft clones that had expanded.

V was trimmed by 2 bases and J by 1 base, leaving 7 bases between them. The CDR3 spans 14 residues. The V gene's germline CDR1 is MGHRA and CDR2 YSYEKL. Using unique molecular identifiers, the investigators prepared the TCRbeta library. Via MiXCR, TCRdb re-called the PCR reads, giving one row per CDR3 protein. This repertoire shows roughly 790,000 distinct CDR3 sequences, roughly 16% found once; its top ten account for around 5%. This clonotype was picked up a small number of times. As yet, its antigen is unknown. The receptor's source is a male patient under 18 who had a stem cell transplant for acute lymphoblastic leukemia, so the T cells may come from the graft donor. This chain connects TRBV4-1 to TRBJ2-3, with a tentative D call TRBD2 (6 bases). Material: PBMCs, mostly from graft donor cells, obtained 360 days after TCRalphabeta/CD19-depleted stem cell transplant. The CDR3: CASSQRLGTDTQYF. The CDR3 DNA is TGCGCCAGCAGCCAAAGACTAGGCACAGATACGCAGTATTTT.